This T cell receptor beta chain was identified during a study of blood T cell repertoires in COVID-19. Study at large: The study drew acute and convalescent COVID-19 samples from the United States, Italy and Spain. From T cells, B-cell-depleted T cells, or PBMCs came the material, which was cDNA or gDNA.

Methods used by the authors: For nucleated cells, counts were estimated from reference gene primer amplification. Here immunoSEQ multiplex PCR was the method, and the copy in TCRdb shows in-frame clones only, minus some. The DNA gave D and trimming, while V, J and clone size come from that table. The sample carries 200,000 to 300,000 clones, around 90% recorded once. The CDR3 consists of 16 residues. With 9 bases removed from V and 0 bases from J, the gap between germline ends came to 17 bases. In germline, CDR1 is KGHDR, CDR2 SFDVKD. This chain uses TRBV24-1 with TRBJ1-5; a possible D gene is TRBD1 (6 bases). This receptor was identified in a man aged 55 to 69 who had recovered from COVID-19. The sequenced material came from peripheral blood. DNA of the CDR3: TGTGCCACCGGGGGTGCGGGGGCGCTTAGCAATCAGCCCCAGCATTTT. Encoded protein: CATGGAGALSNQPQHF.